In its sample, the clone carrying this TCR beta chain was seen once. These data originate in a study of blood T cells in healthy people across ages. Combining a sample-barcoded 5' primer with a J-beta primer mix, a second PCR ran for roughly 7 to 11 cycles. With 12 random nucleotides, a template-switch adaptor tagged each individual cDNA molecule. TCRdb re-analysed the 5' RACE reads in MiXCR, keeping a single row per CDR3 protein. This table holds 540,000 or so distinct CDR3 sequences, approximately 25% found once. Sequencing was done on a sample of blood. The TCR sequence derives from a woman aged 70-85 years in good health.

Written as DNA, the CDR3 is TGTGCCATCAGGACGGGGGGGCAAGAGACCCAGTACTTC. Its protein product is CAIRTGGQETQYF. The chain has TRBV10-3 and TRBJ2-5, with 8 bases identical to TRBD2. The CDR3 covers 13 residues. V was pared by 6 bases and J by 2 bases, with 2 bases of the junction left unmatched. The V gene's germline CDR1 is ENHRY and CDR2 SYGVKD.